These 24 T cell receptor beta chains originate from one sample sequenced in a study of blood T cell repertoires in COVID-19. Only in-frame clones appear in the TCRdb table, and some are missing; sequencing was by immunoSEQ multiplex PCR. The data hold over 350,000 clones, with roughly 90% observed a single time. The specimen was peripheral blood. The receptors stem from a woman aged 25 to 39 with active or convalescent COVID-19.

J is TRBJ1-2 and V is TRBV2; D not certain. Germline V lookup: CDR1 SNHLY, CDR2 FYNNEI. Trimming took 1 base from V and 7 from J, leaving 16 bases between them. The CDR3 loop spans 15 amino acids. For the CDR3, the DNA is TGTGCCAGCAGTGAAGTAGGGAGAGGGCCTTCTGGCTACACCTTC. Protein: CASSEVGRGPSGYTF.

The chain combines TRBV29-1 with TRBJ1-2; 8 bases map to TRBD1. This CDR3 contains 12 residues. The trim removed 6 bases at V and 8 bases at J, leaving 8 bases unmatched. Germline CDR1 is SQVTM and CDR2 is ANQGSEA. This CDR3 reads CSVGQGLQGYTF. The CDR3 DNA reads as TGCAGCGTCGGACAGGGCTTGCAGGGCTACACCTTC.

This chain connects TRBV4-2 to TRBJ1-3; TRBD1 might be the D (5 bases). This CDR3 comprises 15 residues. Germline V gene lookup returns CDR1 LGHNA and CDR2 YNFKEQ. Trimming removed 0 bases at V and 0 bases at J, with 6 bases between. The DNA of the CDR3 is TGTGCCAGCAGCCAAGATGACAGCTCTGGAAACACCATATATTTT. It codes for CASSQDDSSGNTIYF.

The chain joins TRBV7-2 to TRBJ2-1; 7 nucleotides match TRBD2. The CDR3 runs 15 residues. The J segment lost 4 bases and the V segment lost 2 bases, leaving 5 bases of the junction unmatched. Looked up from germline, CDR1 is SGHTA and CDR2 is FQGNSA. CDR3 amino acids: CASSLTRGNYNEQFF. As DNA, the CDR3 is TGTGCCAGCAGCTTAACGCGGGGGAATTACAATGAGCAGTTCTTC.

On this clone itself: In the same sample, other DNA sequences code for this CDR3. This sequence joins TRBV11-2 and TRBJ1-1; D unresolved. Trimming took 1 base from V and 0 from J, leaving 9 bases between them. The CDR3 loop spans 15 amino acids. Per germline, CDR1 SGHAT and CDR2 FQNNGV. CDR3: CASSLAGAMNTEAFF. The CDR3 region has the DNA TGTGCCAGCAGCTTAGCCGGAGCCATGAACACTGAAGCTTTCTTT.

V usage is TRBV6-2 or TRBV6-3 and J usage is TRBJ2-2; D remains ambiguous. Germline values: CDR1 MNHEY, CDR2 SVGEGT. The V end lost 7 bases, the J end lost 1 base, and 10 bases lay between the germline ends. There are 14 residues in the CDR3. CDR3 residues: CASIPDKNTGELFF. The CDR3, as DNA: TGTGCCAGCATCCCCGACAAGAACACCGGGGAGCTGTTTTTT.

This clone was seen once. The V and J genes are TRBV4-1 and TRBJ2-5; 14 nucleotides align to TRBD2. The trim removed 4 bases at V and 4 bases at J, leaving 5 bases unmatched. The CDR3 is made up of 16 amino acids. The germline gives CDR1 MGHRA, CDR2 YSYEKL. The CDR3 sequence: CASSRGLAGVGETQYF. The DNA of the CDR3 is TGCGCCAGCAGCCGGGGACTAGCGGGGGTCGGAGAGACCCAGTACTTC.

V is TRBV7-9 and J is TRBJ1-4; D gene ambiguous. The germline V gene has CDR1 SEHNR and CDR2 FQNEAQ (reference sequence). V was pared by 5 bases and J by 13 bases, with 11 bases between. This CDR3 contains 11 residues. Written as DNA, the CDR3 is TGTGCCAGCAGCCCTCACGGAGGACTGTTTTTT. It translates to CASSPHGGLFF. Combining the CDR3 with reference TRBV7-9 and TRBJ1-4 gives the whole variable domain DTGVSQNPRHKITKRGQNVTFRCDPISEHNRLYWYRQTLGQGPEFLTYFQNEAQLEKSRLLSDRFSAERPKGSFSTLEIQRTEQGDSAMYLCASSPHGGLFFGSGTQLSVL.

J is TRBJ2-3 and V is TRBV5-6, with 7 bases lining up with TRBD2. The trim removed 0 bases at V and 3 bases at J, leaving 4 bases unmatched. This CDR3 is 15 amino acids long. Germline loops: CDR1 SGHDT, CDR2 YYEEEE. CDR3 nucleotide sequence: TGTGCCAGCAGCTTGGGGCTAGCGGAAACAGATACGCAGTATTTT. This codes for CASSLGLAETDTQYF.

The V call is TRBV10-3, the J call TRBJ1-4, with 8 positions matching TRBD1. The CDR3 spans 15 residues. Germline V CDR1 and CDR2: ENHRY, SYGVKD. The V segment lost 6 bases and the J segment 4 bases; nucleotides outside the gene matches: 7. As DNA, the CDR3 is TGTGCCATCAGAAAGCCGGACAGGGATAATGAAAAACTGTTTTTT. It codes for CAIRKPDRDNEKLFF.

The sample holds one count of this clone. The J gene is TRBJ2-1, the V gene TRBV19; TRBD1 matches 8 bases. After removal of 7 bases from V and 4 bases from J, the junction contained 9 bases not matched to a gene. The CDR3 has 15 amino acids. CDR1 and CDR2 from the germline V gene are LNHDA and SQIVND (reference sequence). Here the CDR3 DNA reads TGTGCCAGTACCCCGGGCAGGGGGCTGTACAATGAGCAGTTCTTC. It codes for CASTPGRGLYNEQFF. The full variable domain, rest sourced from reference TRBV19 and TRBJ2-1, is DGGITQSPKYLFRKEGQNVTLSCEQNLNHDAMYWYRQDPGQGLRLIYYSQIVNDFQKGDIAEGYSVSREKKESFPLTVTSAQKNPTAFYLCASTPGRGLYNEQFFGPGTRLTVL.

The chain employs TRBV10-3 and TRBJ1-3, with D tentatively TRBD1 (5 bases). Germline V gives CDR1 ENHRY, CDR2 SYGVKD. V dropped 4 bases and J dropped 2 bases, with 12 bases sitting between them. The CDR3 totals 15 residues. CDR3 amino acids: CAISVWGGAGNTIYF. The CDR3 bases are TGTGCCATCAGTGTTTGGGGGGGAGCTGGAAACACCATATATTTT.

The chain combines TRBV13 with TRBJ2-4, with D possibly matching TRBD1 (6 bases). The CDR3 is 14 amino acids. CDR1 and CDR2 (germline): PRHDT, FYEKMQ (reference sequence). V was clipped by 7 bases and J by 0 bases, with 10 bases between them. As DNA, the CDR3 is TGTGCCAGCAAAAACAGGGTAGCCAAAAACATTCAGTACTTC. This codes for CASKNRVAKNIQYF.

The CDR3 DNA reads as TGTGCCAGCAGCTTAGGTTTGGCTAGCGGGACCTTAGCCGAGCAGTACTTC. It is translated as CASSLGLASGTLAEQYF. This rearrangement joins TRBV11-2 to TRBJ2-7, with 9 bases that match TRBD2. Germline CDR1 and CDR2: SGHAT and FQNNGV. The CDR3 is made up of 17 amino acids. V shed 1 base, J shed 6 bases, and the junction held 13 bases outside the gene matches. Based on the CDR3 plus reference TRBV11-2 and TRBJ2-7, the full variable domain is EAGVAQSPRYKIIEKRQSVAFWCNPISGHATLYWYQQILGQGPKLLIQFQNNGVVDDSQLPKDRFSAERLKGVDSTLKIQPAKLEDSAVYLCASSLGLASGTLAEQYFGPGTRLTVT.

The chain joins TRBV5-6 to TRBJ2-2; weak D call: TRBD2 (6 bases). CDR1 is SGHDT and CDR2 is YYEEEE in the germline V gene. The CDR3 totals 16 residues. Trimming stripped 2 bases from V and 4 bases from J, with 15 bases between. The CDR3 protein is CASSLEERVGTGELFF. The CDR3 region has the DNA TGTGCCAGCAGCTTAGAGGAGCGGGTGGGCACCGGGGAGCTGTTTTTT.

The chain joins TRBV12-5 to TRBJ2-3; 13 bases map to TRBD2. Germline trimming cut 5 bases from V and 6 bases from J; bases unmatched to any gene: 11. Looked up from germline, CDR1 is LGHNT and CDR2 is FRNRAP. The CDR3 is made up of 17 amino acids. The CDR3 loop is CASGPRTSGGVRDTQYF. The CDR3 nucleotides read TGTGCTAGTGGTCCTCGGACTAGCGGGGGTGTTCGGGATACGCAGTATTTT.

This chain uses TRBV5-6 with TRBJ2-1; D gene unclear. The CDR3 is made up of 17 amino acids. Germline assignment: CDR1 SGHDT and CDR2 YYEEEE. Trimming cost V 0 bases and J 0 bases, with 13 bases left between them. The DNA for the CDR3 is TGTGCCAGCAGCTTGGCCGATAGCATAAGCTCCTACAATGAGCAGTTCTTC. Encoded protein: CASSLADSISSYNEQFF.

This sequence joins TRBV6-4 and TRBJ2-3; D might be TRBD2 (6 bases). V was shortened by 2 bases and J by 3 bases, with 12 bases between the two germline ends. Germline loops: CDR1 MRHNA, CDR2 SNTAGT. CDR3 length: 15 amino acids. CDR3 in DNA: TGTGCCAGCAGTGACACTGGAGGGCAAACAGATACGCAGTATTTT. It codes for CASSDTGGQTDTQYF.

The chain is built from TRBV10-1 and TRBJ2-5, with 9 bases lining up with TRBD1. CDR3 length: 13 residues. After removal of 5 bases from V and 4 bases from J, the junction contained 2 bases not matched to a gene. Germline-derived CDR1 and CDR2 are WNHNN and SYGVQD (reference sequence). CDR3 protein: CASSRDRAETQYF. CDR3 sequence (DNA): TGCGCCAGCAGTAGGGACAGGGCAGAGACCCAGTACTTC.

This clone appeared a few times. The J gene is TRBJ2-1, the V gene TRBV7-9, with D maybe TRBD2 (5 bases). Germline V gene sequence: CDR1 SEHNR, CDR2 FQNEAQ (reference sequence). Trimming took 6 bases from V and 9 from J, leaving 15 bases between them. This CDR3 has 13 residues. The CDR3 nucleotides read TGTGCCAGCAGGGCTAGCTTTGCAGGTGAGCAGTTCTTC. Amino acid sequence: CASRASFAGEQFF.

The rearrangement uses TRBV6-2 or TRBV6-3 and TRBJ2-1, with TRBD2 as a possible D gene (5 bases). Germline CDR1 and CDR2: MNHEY and SVGEGT. The CDR3 runs to 14 residues. The V end lost 5 bases, the J end lost 4 bases, and 12 bases lay between the germline ends. The CDR3 nucleotides read TGTGCCAGCAGTCTTAGCGTACCATACAATGAGCAGTTCTTC. It is translated as CASSLSVPYNEQFF.

With respect to this clone: Within the sample, other DNA sequences also encode this same CDR3. The V gene is TRBV19, the J gene TRBJ1-5; 7 bases are a match to TRBD1. V was pared by 6 bases and J by 4 bases, with 3 bases of the junction left unmatched. There are 13 residues in the CDR3. Germline V gene sequence: CDR1 LNHDA, CDR2 SQIVND (reference sequence). The CDR3 sequence: CASSRQGNQPQHF. In DNA, the CDR3 is TGTGCCAGTAGCCGACAGGGAAATCAGCCCCAGCATTTT.

This chain links TRBV27 with TRBJ1-2, with D maybe TRBD1 (6 bases). The CDR3 loop spans 16 amino acids. V lost 4 bases, J lost 2 bases, and 17 bases lay in between. The V gene's germline CDR1 is MNHEY and CDR2 SMNVEV (reference sequence). CDR3: CASSSYLQGSNYGYTF. As DNA, the CDR3 is TGTGCCAGCAGTTCGTACCTACAGGGATCAAACTATGGCTACACCTTC.

The chain combines TRBV18 with TRBJ2-2; D unresolved. V was cut by 4 bases and J by 6 bases, with 9 bases left in between. The V gene's germline CDR1 is KGHSH and CDR2 LQKENI. The CDR3 runs 13 residues. The CDR3 DNA follows: TGTGCCAGCTCACGATCACGGTCCGGGGAGCTGTTTTTT. Residues: CASSRSRSGELFF.